A single sample gave rise to the 30 T cell receptor beta chains below, sequenced in a study of blood T cells in healthy people across ages. A second PCR of about 6 to 11 cycles used a sample-barcoded 5' primer and a J-beta primer mix. TCRdb re-called the 5' RACE reads with MiXCR, one entry per CDR3 protein. This table has 550,000 to 600,000 distinct CDR3 sequences, more than 45% appearing once. The specimen sequenced was blood. These receptors originate from a man aged 80 or over in good health.

This clonotype was picked up many times. The chain links TRBV15 to TRBJ2-7; 10 positions match TRBD2. V lost 6 bases to trimming and J lost 2 bases; unmatched junction nucleotides: 4. The CDR3 has 14 residues. Germline-derived CDR1 and CDR2 are LNHNV and YYDKDF (reference sequence). This CDR3 is CATRLTSGTYEQYF. CDR3 nucleotides: TGTGCCACCAGGTTAACTAGCGGGACCTACGAGCAGTACTTC.

This clonotype occurred a few times. This chain links TRBV6-2 or TRBV6-3 with TRBJ2-1; D is uncertain. The V end lost 4 bases, the J end lost 7 bases, and 17 bases lay between the germline ends. Germline CDR1 reads MNHEY; CDR2 reads SVGEGT. The CDR3 contains 15 residues. The CDR3 DNA sequence: TGTGCCAGCAGTTTTCCCCGCCTACCAGAGAATGAGCAGTTCTTC. This translates into CASSFPRLPENEQFF.

J is TRBJ1-2 and V is TRBV20-1, with D uncertain. The CDR3 covers 14 residues. Trimming pared 0 bases from V and 7 bases from J, leaving 15 bases between. Germline CDR1 and CDR2: DFQATT and SNEGSKA (reference sequence). CDR3 residues: CSAREMGASGGYTF. Written as DNA, the CDR3 is TGCAGTGCTAGAGAGATGGGCGCCTCGGGTGGCTACACCTTC.

This clonotype was detected only a few times. The chain employs TRBV7-2 and TRBJ2-3; 9 bases align to TRBD2. The CDR3 is 14 residues long. The V gene end was trimmed by 7 bases and the J gene end by 3 bases; junction bases not matched to a gene: 5. In germline, CDR1 is SGHTA, CDR2 FQGNSA. The CDR3 sequence is CASTLAGSTDTQYF. In DNA, the CDR3 is TGTGCCAGCACCCTAGCGGGATCGACAGATACGCAGTATTTT.

There are a few counts of this clonotype. This chain links TRBV14 with TRBJ1-6; TRBD1 agrees at 8 bases. The J segment lost 7 bases and the V segment lost 6 bases, leaving 8 bases of the junction unmatched. The CDR3 is made up of 15 amino acids. From germline, CDR1 is SGHDN and CDR2 FVKESK. Here the CDR3 DNA reads TGTGCCAGCAGTCACACAGGGGGGATCAATTCACCCCTCCACTTT. Translating it yields CASSHTGGINSPLHF.

As regards this clonotype: It may be a read error: a sequence one base away is much more abundant. The CDR3 sequence: CANSLPGQVRFPPYEQYF. CDR3 DNA sequence: TGTGCCAACAGCTTACCCGGACAGGTTCGGTTCCCTCCCTACGAGCAGTACTTC. The chain recombines TRBV7-9 with TRBJ2-5; TRBD1 matches at 7 bases. The last part of the DNA fits TRBJ2-7 better; the J call may be wrong. Germline V gene sequence: CDR1 SEHNR, CDR2 FQNEAQ (reference sequence). CDR3 length equals 18 residues.

This clonotype has only one observation. This chain links TRBV19 with TRBJ2-7; perhaps TRBD1 as D (5 bases). Germline CDR1 reads LNHDA; CDR2 reads SQIVND (reference sequence). There are 13 residues in the CDR3. The V gene lost 5 bases and the J gene lost 3 bases, with 11 bases spanning the gap. CDR3 residues: CASSEGAGYEQYF. The DNA of the CDR3 is TGTGCCAGTAGTGAAGGGGCTGGCTACGAGCAGTACTTC.

V and J are TRBV7-2 and TRBJ2-4; D might be TRBD1 or TRBD2, each matching 5 bases. CDR3 length: 14 residues. The germline gives CDR1 SGHTA, CDR2 FQGNSA. Between the trimmed V and J ends, which lost 1 base and 12 bases, there was a span of 16 bases. The CDR3 region has the DNA TGTGCCAGCAGCTTAGTGGGGGTGGGAGCCCATCAGTACTTC. Amino acids: CASSLVGVGAHQYF.

The chain couples TRBV13 to TRBJ2-3; the D gene is possibly TRBD1 (6 bases). Germline V CDR1 and CDR2: PRHDT, FYEKMQ (reference sequence). The CDR3 totals 13 residues. Trimming pared 5 bases from V and 6 bases from J, leaving 12 bases between. The CDR3 nucleotides read TGTGCCAGCAGCCCCGGACAGTTGGATACGCAGTATTTT. Residues: CASSPGQLDTQYF. The whole variable domain, filled in from reference TRBV13 and TRBJ2-3, reads AAGVIQSPRHLIKEKRETATLKCYPIPRHDTVYWYQQGPGQDPQFLISFYEKMQSDKGSIPDRFSAQQFSDYHSELNMSSLELGDSALYFCASSPGQLDTQYFGPGTRLTVL.

This clonotype was observed a few times. The rearrangement joins TRBV15 to TRBJ2-7; possible D gene TRBD2, 6 bases. Germline loops: CDR1 LNHNV, CDR2 YYDKDF (reference sequence). Trimming took off 1 base at V and 3 bases at J, with 10 bases between the two ends. CDR3 length: 14 amino acids. CDR3 nucleotides: TGTGCCACCAGCAGAGTGTACGGGAGCTACGAGCAGTACTTC. As protein: CATSRVYGSYEQYF.

The chain recombines TRBV5-1 with TRBJ2-3, with TRBD1 identical over 7 bases. Losses at the gene ends were 9 bases for V and 2 bases for J; bases not matched to a gene: 9. The CDR3 extends over 14 amino acids. From germline, CDR1 is SGHRS and CDR2 YFSETQ. The CDR3 loop reads CATRRDSLTDTQYF. In DNA, the CDR3 is TGCGCCACGCGCCGGGACAGTCTCACAGATACGCAGTATTTT.

V is TRBV3-1 and J is TRBJ1-2, with 7 bases identical to TRBD1. Germline trimming cut 8 bases from V and 3 bases from J; bases unmatched to any gene: 6. Per the germline V gene, CDR1 is LGHDT and CDR2 is YNNKEL (reference sequence). CDR3 length: 13 amino acids. The CDR3 spells CASAPGTDYGYTF. CDR3 nucleotide sequence: TGTGCCAGCGCACCCGGGACAGACTATGGCTACACCTTC.

The chain has TRBV12-3 or TRBV12-4 and TRBJ1-4, with D possibly being TRBD1 (5 bases). V dropped 5 bases and J dropped 4 bases, with 14 bases sitting between them. The CDR3 has 15 amino acids. The CDR3 reads CASSDTGTFNEKLFF. CDR3 DNA sequence: TGTGCCAGCAGTGATACCGGGACCTTTAATGAAAAACTGTTTTTT.

V usage is TRBV21-1 and J usage is TRBJ2-3; the table's D gene call, TRBD1, was not cross checked with the DNA. TRBV21-1 is described as a pseudogene. This CDR3 is 14 amino acids long. CDR3: CASSSEIGEDTQYF. CDR3 nucleotides: TGTGCCAGCAGCAGCGAGATAGGGGAAGATACGCAGTATTTT.

This clonotype was observed at least ten times. The V gene is TRBV7-2, the J gene TRBJ2-6; no firm D call. The germline CDR1 and CDR2 sequences are SGHTA and FQGNSA. This CDR3 has 15 residues. V lost 5 bases and J 1 base, leaving 9 bases between the germline ends. CDR3 residues: CASSPQVSGANVLTF. The CDR3 DNA sequence: TGTGCCAGCAGCCCTCAAGTATCTGGGGCCAACGTCCTGACTTTC.

This clonotype was counted only a few times. The chain combines TRBV27 with TRBJ1-2; D unresolved. The CDR3 sequence is 13 residues long. The germline V and J ends were trimmed by 6 bases and 4 bases, with 12 bases remaining between them. The germline CDR1 and CDR2 sequences are MNHEY and SMNVEV (reference sequence). The CDR3 spells CASSGRSGYGYTF. CDR3 sequence (DNA): TGTGCCAGCAGCGGACGGAGCGGCTATGGCTACACCTTC.

Note on this clonotype: Just one base apart from a much larger clone, this may be a read error. The J gene is TRBJ1-4, the V gene TRBV7-9; TRBD1 matches 8 bases. The CDR3 loop spans 16 amino acids. Germline V gene data show CDR1 as SEHNR and CDR2 as FQNEAQ (reference sequence). Trimming took 5 bases from V and 0 from J; bases not matched to a gene: 5. CDR3 sequence: CASSPEQGATNEKLFF. For the CDR3, the DNA is TGTGCCAGCAGCCCTGAACAGGGGGCAACTAATGAAAAACTGTTTTTT.

This clonotype was recorded a few times. The chain joins TRBV27 to TRBJ2-7; D not certain. In germline, CDR1 is MNHEY, CDR2 SMNVEV (reference sequence). Between the trimmed V and J ends, which lost 0 bases and 6 bases, there was a span of 9 bases. The length of the CDR3 is 13 residues. In nucleotides, the CDR3 is TGTGCCAGCAGTTTATCGCCCCGCGGCGAGCAGTACTTC. Translated, it gives CASSLSPRGEQYF.

The chain couples TRBV4-1 to TRBJ2-4; a possible D gene is TRBD2 (5 bases). CDR3 size: 17 residues. V was shortened by 0 bases and J by 6 bases, with 18 bases between the two germline ends. Germline V CDR1 and CDR2: MGHRA, YSYEKL. The CDR3 sequence is CASSQETVGGGGNIQYF. In DNA, the CDR3 is TGCGCCAGCAGCCAAGAGACCGTAGGCGGAGGAGGAAACATTCAGTACTTC.

The rearrangement links TRBV6-2 or TRBV6-3 to TRBJ1-6; 8 bases agree with TRBD1. The V segment lost 6 bases and the J segment 9 bases; nucleotides outside the gene matches: 10. The CDR3 is 15 amino acids. The germline CDR1 and CDR2 sequences are MNHEY and SVGEGT. CDR3: CASSRQDRDFSPLHF. Here the CDR3 DNA reads TGTGCCAGCAGCCGACAGGACAGGGATTTTTCACCCCTCCACTTT.

The chain employs TRBV7-2 and TRBJ2-7, with D unclear. Trimming took off 1 base at V and 4 bases at J, with 11 bases between the two ends. The CDR3 covers 14 residues. Germline V gene data show CDR1 as SGHTA and CDR2 as FQGNSA. CDR3 sequence: CASSLDLPAYEQYF. CDR3 DNA: TGTGCCAGCAGCTTAGACCTCCCAGCTTACGAGCAGTACTTC.

This clonotype was detected only a few times. The V gene is TRBV12-3 or TRBV12-4, the J gene TRBJ1-6, with D possibly TRBD1 on 5 matching bases. CDR3 length equals 13 residues. Deletions cut 7 bases from V and 9 bases from J, with 13 bases between. The CDR3 region is CASTGTDGSPLHF. CDR3 sequence (DNA): TGTGCCAGCACAGGGACGGATGGTTCACCCCTCCACTTT.

About this clonotype itself: Since a much larger clone is just one base distant, this may be a read error. The chain couples TRBV18 to TRBJ2-3, with D possibly matching TRBD1 (6 bases). Germline CDR1 reads KGHSH; CDR2 reads LQKENI. This CDR3 is 15 amino acids long. The CDR3 region has the DNA TGTGCCAGCCCACCGGCAGGGGTGGAAACAGATACGCAGTATTTT. It codes for CASPPAGVETDTQYF.

The chain carries TRBV20-1 and TRBJ2-5; 9 bases agree with TRBD2. CDR1 DFQATT and CDR2 SNEGSKA come from the germline V gene (reference sequence). The CDR3 contains 16 residues. J gave up 1 base and V 7 bases, and 13 bases lay outside the gene matches. The CDR3 loop is CSVSSFSGGLQETQYF. CDR3 DNA: TGCAGTGTTAGTTCATTTAGCGGGGGACTCCAAGAGACCCAGTACTTC.

The chain carries TRBV7-2 and TRBJ1-1, with D possibly matching TRBD1 (5 bases). Germline V gene lookup returns CDR1 SGHTA and CDR2 FQGNSA. Between the trimmed V and J ends, which lost 8 bases and 0 bases, there was a span of 13 bases. The CDR3 extends over 14 amino acids. The CDR3 loop is CASSRVLMNTEAFF. As DNA, the CDR3 is TGTGCCAGCTCCAGGGTACTTATGAACACTGAAGCTTTCTTT.

This clonotype was seen ten or more times. This chain connects TRBV6-5 to TRBJ2-3, with 7 bases lining up with TRBD2. Germline-derived CDR1 and CDR2 are MNHEY and SVGAGI. V was pared by 0 bases and J by 5 bases, with 5 bases of the junction left unmatched. The CDR3 is 15 amino acids. CDR3 in DNA: TGTGCCAGCAGTTACTCCGGGACTAACAAAGATACGCAGTATTTT. Protein product: CASSYSGTNKDTQYF.

Points on this clonotype: An end of the junction does not agree with germline; a read error may underlie this. V and J are TRBV6-2 or TRBV6-3 and TRBJ2-2, with D perhaps matching TRBD2 (6 bases). The CDR3 contains 13 residues. The germline CDR1 and CDR2 sequences are MNHEY and SVGEGT. CDR3 DNA: TGTGCCATCGCGGGACTGGCCACCGGGGCGCTGTTTTTT. This encodes CAIAGLATGALFF.

There are a few counts of this clonotype. The chain is built from TRBV18 and TRBJ2-1, with 7 bases that match TRBD2. This CDR3 is 13 amino acids long. Germline loops: CDR1 KGHSH, CDR2 LQKENI. Trimming at V came to 7 bases and at J to 7 bases, leaving 7 bases not matched to a gene. CDR3 nucleotide sequence: TGTGCCAGCTGCCGGGACTATCGTAATGAGCAGTTCTTC. Encoded protein: CASCRDYRNEQFF. The entire variable domain, with the rest obtained from reference TRBV18 and TRBJ2-1, is as follows: NAGVMQNPRHLVRRRGQEARLRCSPMKGHSHVYWYRQLPEEGLKFMVYLQKENIIDESGMPKERFSAEFPKEGPSILRIQQVVRGDSAAYFCASCRDYRNEQFFGPGTRLTVL.

A remark on this clonotype: One junction end does not reproduce the germline sequence, and a read error may be involved. J is TRBJ2-1 and V is TRBV7-7; the D is unclear. Per the germline V gene, CDR1 is SSHAT and CDR2 is FNYEAQ (reference sequence). The CDR3 totals 13 residues. The DNA of the CDR3 is TGTGCTAGCAGCTCGGAGCTCTACAATGAGCAGTTCTTC. Amino acid sequence: CASSSELYNEQFF.

The chain couples TRBV2 to TRBJ1-5, with a tentative D call TRBD1 (5 bases). This CDR3 region has 14 residues. Looked up from germline, CDR1 is SNHLY and CDR2 is FYNNEI. V was shortened by 4 bases and J by 6 bases, with 13 bases between the two germline ends. The CDR3 spells CASSVTGGSQPQHF. Written as DNA, the CDR3 is TGTGCCAGCAGTGTAACGGGGGGTAGTCAGCCCCAGCATTTT. Variable domain in full (rest from reference TRBV2 and TRBJ1-5): EPEVTQTPSHQVTQMGQEVILRCVPISNHLYFYWYRQILGQKVEFLVSFYNNEISEKSEIFDDQFSVERPDGSNFTLKIRSTKLEDSAMYFCASSVTGGSQPQHFGDGTRLSIL.